This section outlines one T cell receptor (beta chain) sequence together with its context. The source of the sample is a study of blood T cell repertoires in COVID-19. Using immunoSEQ multiplex PCR, the repertoire was profiled, and TCRdb retains in-frame clones only, with some absent. The sample shows about 300,000 clones, approximately 89% of them seen only once. The germline V gene has CDR1 SGHRS and CDR2 YFSETQ. The V end lost 0 bases, the J end lost 0 bases, and 10 bases lay between the germline ends. CDR3 length: 16 residues. The TCR sequence derives from a woman aged 25 to 39 with COVID-19, enrolled during active disease. Sequencing used peripheral blood. V is TRBV5-1 and J is TRBJ1-5; D is unclear. Here the CDR3 reads CASSLGEGSSNQPQHF. CDR3 DNA: TGCGCCAGCAGCTTGGGAGAGGGCAGTAGCAATCAGCCCCAGCATTTT.